Below, 14 T cell receptor beta chains from the same sample are listed, as sequenced in a study of T-cell memory formation after mild COVID-19. TCRdb analysed the 5' RACE reads with MiXCR anew, one entry per CDR3 protein. Here the sample spans around 310,000 distinct CDR3 sequences, around 15% being singletons. Sequencing was carried out using PBMCs or a T cell subset sorted from them (not recorded which). The receptor set was obtained from a man aged 18 to 35 who had mild COVID-19 (a few samples of this study predate the infection). Cell type and time point are not known.

This clonotype has more than one count but fewer than ten. The chain carries TRBV9 and TRBJ1-3; D is ambiguous. This CDR3 spans 15 amino acids. Trimming left V 2 bases short and J 0 bases short, with 9 bases between. Germline V gene sequence: CDR1 SGDLS, CDR2 YYNGEE. The CDR3 here is CASSVNVGSGNTIYF. In DNA form, the CDR3 reads TGTGCCAGCAGCGTTAACGTTGGCTCTGGAAACACCATATATTTT.

The chain uses TRBV2 and TRBJ2-7, with D perhaps matching TRBD1 or TRBD2 (6 bases each). V was clipped by 4 bases and J by 6 bases, with 16 bases between them. CDR3 length equals 14 residues. In germline, CDR1 is SNHLY, CDR2 FYNNEI. The chain's CDR3 is CASSVLPEGVEQYF. As DNA, the CDR3 is TGTGCCAGCAGTGTACTGCCGGAGGGGGTCGAGCAGTACTTC.

This sequence joins TRBV7-2 and TRBJ2-7; D perhaps matches TRBD1 (6 bases). Between the trimmed V and J ends, which lost 5 bases and 3 bases, there was a span of 11 bases. Germline-derived CDR1 and CDR2 are SGHTA and FQGNSA. This CDR3 has 13 residues. CDR3 coding DNA: TGTGCCAGCAGCATACAACAGGGCTACGAGCAGTACGTC. It codes for CASSIQQGYEQYV.

The rearrangement uses TRBV20-1 and TRBJ2-5; the D gene is possibly TRBD2 (7 bases). The CDR3 has 16 residues. CDR1 is DFQATT, CDR2 SNEGSKA, per germline (reference sequence). The ends were cut back, 1 base at V and 3 bases at J, with 18 bases in the middle. CDR3 sequence: CSARGGGHGGEETQYF. For the CDR3, the DNA is TGCAGTGCTAGAGGGGGGGGACACGGAGGCGAAGAGACCCAGTACTTC.

The rearrangement links TRBV7-9 to TRBJ2-1; D unclear. Germline-derived CDR1 and CDR2 are SEHNR and FQNEAQ (reference sequence). The germline V and J ends were trimmed by 1 base and 7 bases, with 11 bases remaining between them. This CDR3 is built from 14 residues. The CDR3 coding sequence is TGTGCCAGCAGCTTAGTTTTAGGGCAGAATGAGCAGTTCTTC. Amino acid sequence: CASSLVLGQNEQFF.

The chain links TRBV25-1 to TRBJ2-3; TRBD2 matches at 7 bases. The ends lost 2 bases at V and 1 base at J; junction bases unmatched: 0. Germline loops: CDR1 MGHDK, CDR2 SYGVNS. The CDR3 sequence is 14 residues long. The chain's CDR3 is CASSELAGTDTQYF. The DNA for the CDR3 is TGTGCCAGCAGTGAACTAGCGGGCACAGATACGCAGTATTTT.

The J gene is TRBJ1-2, the V gene TRBV20-1; the match to TRBD1 covers 8 bases. Losses at the gene ends were 5 bases for V and 6 bases for J; bases not matched to a gene: 8. This CDR3 contains 13 residues. Per germline, CDR1 DFQATT and CDR2 SNEGSKA (reference sequence). CDR3 in amino acids: CSAGDRTGNGYTF. CDR3 DNA: TGCAGTGCTGGGGACAGGACTGGGAATGGCTACACCTTC.

The chain joins TRBV7-9 to TRBJ2-1; 7 nucleotides match TRBD2. The V gene's germline CDR1 is SEHNR and CDR2 FQNEAQ (reference sequence). J lost 5 bases, V lost 5 bases, and 6 bases had no gene match. The CDR3 contains 14 residues. The CDR3 reads CASSLRDYHNEQFF. The CDR3 coding sequence is TGTGCCAGCAGCCTTCGGGACTACCACAATGAGCAGTTCTTC.

The rearrangement joins TRBV4-3 to TRBJ2-5; D is unclear. The CDR3 loop spans 14 amino acids. Germline CDR1 LGHNA, CDR2 YSLEER. V was cut by 0 bases and J by 5 bases, with 10 bases left in between. The CDR3 nucleotides read TGCGCCAGCAGCCAAGATGCCAACGCGGAGACCCAGTACTTC. This gives the protein CASSQDANAETQYF.

This clonotype was recorded many times. The rearrangement joins TRBV7-9 to TRBJ2-5; D ambiguous. Germline V CDR1 and CDR2: SEHNR, FQNEAQ (reference sequence). The V and J ends lost 2 bases and 5 bases respectively, with 12 bases between them. The CDR3 totals 14 residues. CDR3 sequence reads: CASSLRQVGETQYF. The CDR3 nucleotides are TGTGCCAGCAGCTTAAGGCAGGTCGGGGAGACCCAGTACTTC. Using reference TRBV7-9 and TRBJ2-5 for the parts outside the CDR3, the full variable domain is DTGVSQNPRHKITKRGQNVTFRCDPISEHNRLYWYRQTLGQGPEFLTYFQNEAQLEKSRLLSDRFSAERPKGSFSTLEIQRTEQGDSAMYLCASSLRQVGETQYFGPGTRLLVL.

This clonotype occurred a few times. CDR3 residues: CASSYAQNTEAFF. The CDR3, as DNA: TGTGCCAGCAGTTACGCCCAGAACACTGAAGCTTTCTTT. The V and J genes are TRBV6-6 and TRBJ1-1, with D unclear. The germline gives CDR1 MNHNY, CDR2 SVGAGI (reference sequence). The CDR3 spans 13 residues. V lost 2 bases and J lost 1, with 5 bases in between.

This clonotype was seen a handful of times. The chain joins TRBV12-3 or TRBV12-4 to TRBJ2-3; D may be TRBD2 (6 bases). This CDR3 has 16 amino acids. V was pared by 7 bases and J by 2 bases, with 19 bases between. The CDR3 DNA sequence: TGTGCCAGCAATCCCGGTAGCGGATACTACACAGATACGCAGTATTTT. Residues: CASNPGSGYYTDTQYF.

The CDR3 reads CASSRLAGDGYTF. CDR3 coding DNA: TGCGCCAGCAGCCGCCTTGCAGGGGATGGCTACACCTTC. The chain carries TRBV4-3 and TRBJ1-2; D is perhaps TRBD1 (6 bases). Germline V lookup: CDR1 LGHNA, CDR2 YSLEER. CDR3 length: 13 residues. V lost 4 bases and J lost 6, with 12 bases in between.

This clonotype was seen more than once but under ten times. The chain recombines TRBV21-1 with TRBJ2-7. TRBV21-1 is marked as a pseudogene. The CDR3 contains 13 residues. CDR3 in DNA: TGTGCCAGCAGCAAAGGCATCAACTACGAGCAGTACGTC. Its translation is CASSKGINYEQYV.